A single sample gave rise to the 14 T cell receptor beta chains below, sequenced in a study of liver allograft versus peripheral blood T cells. Study information: Repertoires from peripheral blood of liver transplant recipients were compared with those inside their transplanted livers.

Via MiXCR, TCRdb re-called the reads, giving one row per CDR3 protein. The sample lists some 3,500 distinct CDR3 sequences, 14% seen once, with about 10% in the top ten. The receptors were sampled from a human patient who had a liver transplant. Some T cells may be provided by the graft donor.

By share of the sample, this clonotype is medium-sized. This chain connects TRBV27 to TRBJ2-1; the D is unclear. Germline V gene lookup returns CDR1 MNHEY and CDR2 SMNVEV (reference sequence). The germline V and J ends were trimmed by 5 bases and 0 bases, with 8 bases remaining between them. This CDR3 contains 14 residues. Here the CDR3 reads CASSGGSSYNEQFF. The CDR3 bases are TGTGCCAGCAGTGGCGGTAGCTCCTACAATGAGCAGTTCTTC.

This clonotype rates as medium-sized (0.01 to 0.1%). V gene TRBV28 combines with J gene TRBJ1-5; D is perhaps TRBD1 (5 bases). Germline CDR1 is MDHEN and CDR2 is SYDVKM. The CDR3 is made up of 14 amino acids. Trimming removed 3 bases at V and 9 bases at J, with 15 bases between. CDR3 in DNA: TGTGCCAGCAGTTTTGGAAAAGGGGAGTGGCCCCAGCATTTT. Its protein product is CASSFGKGEWPQHF. Looking up the rest from reference TRBV28 and TRBJ1-5 gives the full variable domain: DVKVTQSSRYLVKRTGEKVFLECVQDMDHENMFWYRQDPGLGLRLIYFSYDVKMKEKGDIPEGYSVSREKKERFSLILESASTNQTSMYLCASSFGKGEWPQHFGDGTRLSIL.

This clonotype showed up just once. This may be a read error, as it is one base from a much larger clone. This rearrangement joins TRBV10-3 to TRBJ2-1; tentatively, D is TRBD2 (5 bases). Germline V gives CDR1 ENHRY, CDR2 SYGVKD. The CDR3 covers 14 residues. The CDR3 bases are TGTGCCAGCAGTTACAGTAGCGCATACAATGAGCAGCTCTTC. It translates to CASSYSSAYNEQLF.

By share, this clonotype counts as large (0.1 to 1%). The chain links TRBV6-5 to TRBJ2-1; no reliable D call. The CDR3 has 14 amino acids. V was cut by 2 bases and J by 3 bases, with 8 bases left in between. From germline, CDR1 is MNHEY and CDR2 SVGAGI. The CDR3: CASSYPGHYNEQFF. The CDR3 DNA sequence: TGTGCCAGCAGTTACCCGGGCCACTACAATGAGCAGTTCTTC.

The chain uses TRBV30 and TRBJ2-7, with D possibly TRBD2 on 5 matching bases. CDR3 length equals 13 residues. The ends were cut back, 5 bases at V and 3 bases at J, with 14 bases in the middle. Germline CDR1 and CDR2: GTSNPN and SVGIG (reference sequence). CDR3 in DNA: TGTGCCTGGGAGCTAGCTATGGGCTACGAGCAGTACTTC. Residues: CAWELAMGYEQYF.

Sample share makes this clonotype medium-sized. The chain joins TRBV28 to TRBJ1-3; D not certain. Germline lookup yields CDR1 MDHEN and CDR2 SYDVKM. Between the trimmed V and J ends, which lost 5 bases and 0 bases, there was a span of 14 bases. The CDR3 runs 16 residues. The CDR3 protein is CASSLLVSRSGNTIYF. Here the CDR3 DNA reads TGTGCCAGCAGTCTACTGGTCAGCCGCTCTGGAAACACCATATATTTT.

Ten or more counts support this clonotype. This chain uses TRBV7-2 with TRBJ1-1; D gene uncertain. CDR3 length: 12 residues. Trimming shortened V by 5 bases and J by 12 bases, and 16 bases separated the two germline ends. CDR1 is SGHTA and CDR2 is FQGNSA in the germline V gene. The CDR3 bases are TGTGCCAGCAGCCTGACCCCAGGTACTCCTTTCTTT. It codes for CASSLTPGTPFF.

This clonotype is labeled as medium-sized (0.01 to 0.1%). The chain combines TRBV9 with TRBJ2-2; D is ambiguous. The CDR3 loop spans 13 amino acids. Looked up from germline, CDR1 is SGDLS and CDR2 is YYNGEE. Trimming removed 0 bases at V and 5 bases at J, with 5 bases between. In nucleotides, the CDR3 is TGTGCCAGCAGCGTAGTCGGAACCGGGGAGCTGTTTTTT. It encodes CASSVVGTGELFF.

Comment on this clonotype: A read error is the likely source, as a far larger clone sits one nucleotide away. This chain connects TRBV6-2 or TRBV6-3 to TRBJ1-6; D is unresolved. This CDR3 is built from 13 residues. Germline V CDR1 and CDR2: MNHEY, SVGEGT. In DNA, the CDR3 is TGTGCCAGCAGTATATCGGCTAATTTACCCCTCCACTTT. This translates into CASSISANLPLHF.

This clonotype was seen only a few times. V is TRBV28 and J is TRBJ2-7; D remains unclear. The ends were cut back, 5 bases at V and 2 bases at J, with 13 bases in the middle. The germline gives CDR1 MDHEN, CDR2 SYDVKM. This CDR3 is 14 amino acids long. CDR3 sequence reads: CASSPDSHPYEQYF. In nucleotides, the CDR3 is TGTGCCAGCAGTCCCGATAGTCACCCCTACGAGCAGTACTTC.

Judged by abundance, this clonotype is medium-sized. J is TRBJ2-7 and V is TRBV20-1; 10 nucleotides line up with TRBD1. The CDR3 is 14 amino acids. Per the germline V gene, CDR1 is DFQATT and CDR2 is SNEGSKA (reference sequence). The V and J ends lost 4 bases and 6 bases, in that order; junction bases with no gene match: 9. CDR3 region: CSATSGTGVAEQYF. CDR3 nucleotides: TGCAGTGCTACCTCTGGGACAGGGGTTGCCGAGCAGTACTTC.

By proportion, this clonotype is medium-sized (0.01 to 0.1%). This chain uses TRBV19 with TRBJ2-1; no firm D call. V lost 5 bases and J lost 4, with 3 bases in between. This CDR3 region has 11 residues. Germline values: CDR1 LNHDA, CDR2 SQIVND (reference sequence). This CDR3 reads CASSSYNEQFF. CDR3 coding DNA: TGTGCCAGTAGTTCTTACAATGAGCAGTTCTTC.

Within the sample, this clonotype is medium-sized (0.01 to 0.1%). This chain uses TRBV6-1 with TRBJ2-1, with 7 bases identical to TRBD2. This CDR3 comprises 15 residues. J was trimmed by 3 bases and V by 1 base; bases with no gene match: 3. Per germline, CDR1 MNHNS and CDR2 SASEGT. The CDR3 DNA sequence: TGTGCCAGCAGTGAAGGGCTAGCGGTCTACAATGAGCAGTTCTTC. This gives the protein CASSEGLAVYNEQFF.

This clonotype is classed as medium-sized (0.01 to 0.1%). The V and J genes are TRBV6-5 and TRBJ1-1, with TRBD1 matching 8 bases. After removal of 6 bases from V and 4 bases from J, the junction contained 7 bases not matched to a gene. The CDR3 spans 14 residues. CDR1 is MNHEY, CDR2 SVGAGI, per germline. In nucleotides, the CDR3 is TGTGCCAGCAGCCAAGGACAGGGTCCCACTGAAGCTTTCTTT. It is translated as CASSQGQGPTEAFF.